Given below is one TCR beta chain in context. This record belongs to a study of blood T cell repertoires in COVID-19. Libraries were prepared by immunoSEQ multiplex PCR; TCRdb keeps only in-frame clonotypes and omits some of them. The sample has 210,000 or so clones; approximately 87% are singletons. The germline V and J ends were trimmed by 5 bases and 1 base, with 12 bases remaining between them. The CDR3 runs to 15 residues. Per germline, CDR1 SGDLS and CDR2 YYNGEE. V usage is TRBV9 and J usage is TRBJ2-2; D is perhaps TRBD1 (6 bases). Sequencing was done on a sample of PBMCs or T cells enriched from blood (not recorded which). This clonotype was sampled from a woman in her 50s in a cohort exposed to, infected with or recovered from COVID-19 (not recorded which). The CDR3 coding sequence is TGTGCCAGCAGACCGGACAGTGGGAACACCGGGGAGCTGTTTTTT. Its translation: CASRPDSGNTGELFF. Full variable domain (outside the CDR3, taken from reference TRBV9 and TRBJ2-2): DSGVTQTPKHLITATGQRVTLRCSPRSGDLSVYWYQQSLDQGLQFLIQYYNGEERAKGNILERFSAQQFPDLHSELNLSSLELGDSALYFCASRPDSGNTGELFFGEGSRLTVL.